This passage covers 29 T cell receptor beta chains from one sample sequenced in a study of T cells after yellow fever vaccination. TCRdb re-analysed the 5' RACE reads in MiXCR, keeping a single row per CDR3 protein. The sample lists about 400,000 distinct CDR3 sequences, approximately 5.7% occurring once. The input for sequencing was PBMCs, taken 5 days after the yellow fever booster vaccination. Receptors originate from a man aged 30 to 45 who received the YFV17D yellow fever vaccine.

This clonotype was seen ten or more times. In DNA, the CDR3 is TGTGCCAGCAGCCCAAATGGGCTAACCAAGCAGTTCTTC. It translates to CASSPNGLTKQFF. The rearrangement links TRBV5-6 to TRBJ2-1, with D uncertain. V shed 4 bases and J shed 11 bases, with 16 bases lying between them. Germline assignment: CDR1 SGHDT and CDR2 YYEEEE. The CDR3 contains 13 residues. The entire variable domain, with the rest obtained from reference TRBV5-6 and TRBJ2-1, is as follows: DAGVTQSPTHLIKTRGQQVTLRCSPKSGHDTVSWYQQALGQGPQFIFQYYEEEERQRGNFPDRFSGHQFPNYSSELNVNALLLGDSALYLCASSPNGLTKQFFGPGTRLTVL.

In its sample, this clonotype was seen many times. The rearrangement uses TRBV7-2 and TRBJ2-7; D remains unclear. V dropped 5 bases and J dropped 1 base, with 12 bases sitting between them. This CDR3 region has 14 residues. Germline CDR1 SGHTA, CDR2 FQGNSA. CDR3 nucleotides: TGTGCCAGCAGCCCTGGACGGAATTCCTACGAGCAGTACTTC. This encodes CASSPGRNSYEQYF.

This clonotype was counted at least ten times. CDR3 region: CASSTGGGQPQHF. Written as DNA, the CDR3 is TGTGCCAGCTCGACAGGGGGGGGTCAGCCCCAGCATTTT. This rearrangement joins TRBV18 to TRBJ1-5, with 9 bases aligning to TRBD1. Germline CDR1 reads KGHSH; CDR2 reads LQKENI. Germline trimming cut 6 bases from V and 6 bases from J; bases unmatched to any gene: 3. This CDR3 is built from 13 residues. The full variable domain, completed using reference TRBV18 and TRBJ1-5, is NAGVMQNPRHLVRRRGQEARLRCSPMKGHSHVYWYRQLPEEGLKFMVYLQKENIIDESGMPKERFSAEFPKEGPSILRIQQVVRGDSAAYFCASSTGGGQPQHFGDGTRLSIL.

This clonotype was seen ten or more times. The chain links TRBV20-1 to TRBJ2-5; 10 nucleotides align to TRBD2. With 1 base clipped from V and 5 bases from J, the junction kept 10 bases outside the gene matches. Germline CDR1 reads DFQATT; CDR2 reads SNEGSKA (reference sequence). The CDR3 totals 16 residues. In DNA, the CDR3 is TGCAGTGCTAGAGCGGTGGCTAGCGGGAGCGGGGAGACCCAGTACTTC. Amino acids: CSARAVASGSGETQYF.

This clonotype was counted ten times or more. Because the CDR3's place on the DNA is in doubt, the DNA is left out and the CDR3 is given as listed by TCRdb. V usage is TRBV21-1 and J usage is TRBJ1-4; whether TRBD1, the table's D call, matches the DNA was not checked. TRBV21-1 is a pseudogene. A total of 17 residues make up the CDR3, ends included. CDR3 amino acids: CASSTKKVGTGNEKLFF.

This clonotype was seen more than once but under ten times. The gene calls are TRBV29-1 and TRBJ1-2; D possibly corresponds to TRBD1 (6 bases). The CDR3 contains 12 residues. Trimming took off 1 base at V and 11 bases at J, with 14 bases between the two ends. Germline loops: CDR1 SQVTM, CDR2 ANQGSEA. CDR3 in DNA: TGCAGCGTTGAAGGCGGGGGGGGGCAATACACCTTC. This translates into CSVEGGGGQYTF.

There are many counts of this clonotype. V gene TRBV5-1 combines with J gene TRBJ2-3; D is unclear. This CDR3 comprises 14 residues. The V gene's germline CDR1 is SGHRS and CDR2 YFSETQ. Trimming took off 2 bases at V and 2 bases at J, with 9 bases between the two ends. The CDR3 loop is CASSFPSNTDTQYF. The CDR3, as DNA: TGCGCCAGCAGCTTTCCGTCAAACACAGATACGCAGTATTTT.

In its sample, this clonotype was seen a few times. The chain couples TRBV21-1 to TRBJ2-4; the table calls TRBD1, which could not be checked here. TRBV21-1 is tagged as a pseudogene. This CDR3 comprises 17 residues. The CDR3 protein is CASSTSGHPLAKNIQYF. CDR3 bases: TGTGCCAGCAGCACCTCGGGACATCCCTTAGCCAAAAACATTCAGTACTTC.

The chain's CDR3 is CASSSLVLAGTYEQYF. The CDR3 nucleotides are TGTGCCAGCAGCTCGCTGGTTCTAGCGGGAACCTACGAGCAGTACTTC. The chain has TRBV11-2 and TRBJ2-7, with 9 bases matching TRBD2. The germline CDR1 and CDR2 sequences are SGHAT and FQNNGV. V trimming: 4 bases; J trimming: 2 bases; junction bases outside the gene matches: 9. This CDR3 contains 16 residues. Together with reference TRBV11-2 and TRBJ2-7, the CDR3 gives the full variable domain: EAGVAQSPRYKIIEKRQSVAFWCNPISGHATLYWYQQILGQGPKLLIQFQNNGVVDDSQLPKDRFSAERLKGVDSTLKIQPAKLEDSAVYLCASSSLVLAGTYEQYFGPGTRLTVT.

This clonotype was observed a few times. The chain has TRBV20-1 and TRBJ2-1; a weak D match, TRBD2 (5 bases). The CDR3 is made up of 14 amino acids. Germline V lookup: CDR1 DFQATT, CDR2 SNEGSKA (reference sequence). Trimming took off 6 bases at V and 8 bases at J, with 20 bases between the two ends. CDR3 DNA sequence: TGCAGTGCCCGCACCGGGATGAGTAGCTATGAGCAGTTCTTC. Its protein is CSARTGMSSYEQFF.

This clonotype was detected many times. V gene TRBV6-2 or TRBV6-3 combines with J gene TRBJ2-7; D is possibly TRBD1 (7 bases). This CDR3 region has 14 residues. CDR1 is MNHEY, CDR2 SVGEGT, per germline. V was trimmed by 7 bases and J by 5 bases, leaving 18 bases between them. CDR3 DNA sequence: TGTGCCAGCACCAAGCAGGGGGGCACGCACGAGCAGTACTTC. This gives the protein CASTKQGGTHEQYF.

This clonotype came up a few times. The rearrangement uses TRBV20-1 and TRBJ1-2, with a possible D match to TRBD1 (6 bases). This CDR3 region has 14 residues. V lost 4 bases, J lost 4 bases, and 16 bases lay in between. Germline assignment: CDR1 DFQATT and CDR2 SNEGSKA (reference sequence). The CDR3 reads CSAKKGGAGYGYTF. CDR3 bases: TGCAGTGCTAAGAAGGGGGGCGCCGGCTATGGCTACACCTTC.

V is TRBV7-8 and J is TRBJ2-1, with TRBD1 matching 7 bases. CDR1 and CDR2 (germline): SGHVS, FQNEAQ. J was trimmed by 7 bases and V by 5 bases; bases with no gene match: 20. The CDR3 spans 18 residues. The CDR3 DNA sequence: TGTGCCAGCAGCCTCCGGCGGGTCGACAGGGTCAGTAGTAATGAGCAGTTCTTC. It is translated as CASSLRRVDRVSSNEQFF.

This clonotype was seen at least ten times. The V and J genes are TRBV27 and TRBJ2-1; D gene ambiguous. This CDR3 comprises 15 residues. Germline values: CDR1 MNHEY, CDR2 SMNVEV (reference sequence). Deletions cut 5 bases from V and 1 base from J, with 12 bases between. In DNA form, the CDR3 reads TGTGCCAGCAGTGAAGATCCCTCATCCTACAATGAGCAGTTCTTC. Its translation: CASSEDPSSYNEQFF.

This clonotype was detected only a few times. The chain links TRBV29-1 to TRBJ2-1, with 9 bases fitting TRBD2. The germline CDR1 and CDR2 sequences are SQVTM and ANQGSEA. V shed 2 bases, J shed 4 bases, and the junction held 9 bases outside the gene matches. The CDR3 loop spans 16 amino acids. The CDR3 is CSVETPSGISYNEQFF. In DNA, the CDR3 is TGCAGCGTTGAAACGCCTAGCGGGATTTCGTACAATGAGCAGTTCTTC.

This clonotype was seen at least ten times. The chain has TRBV7-2 and TRBJ2-5, with D perhaps given as TRBD1 or TRBD2 (5 bases each). V lost 3 bases, J lost 4 bases, and 9 bases lay in between. The CDR3 has 13 residues. Germline CDR1 is SGHTA and CDR2 is FQGNSA. The CDR3 DNA reads TGTGCCAGCAGCTTCCGGGACGGAGAGACCCAGTACTTC. Its protein product is CASSFRDGETQYF.

Here the CDR3 DNA reads TGCGCCAGCAGCCAAACGGACAGATTAAACACTGAAGCTTTCTTT. It translates to CASSQTDRLNTEAFF. The rearrangement joins TRBV4-1 to TRBJ1-1; tentative D call: TRBD1 (6 bases). The CDR3 consists of 15 residues. Germline-derived CDR1 and CDR2 are MGHRA and YSYEKL. Trimming left V 2 bases short and J 2 bases short, with 12 bases between.

This clonotype was seen repeatedly, ten times or more. The genes are TRBV12-3 or TRBV12-4 and TRBJ2-1; 14 nucleotides line up with TRBD2. V lost 8 bases and J lost 6; bases outside the gene matches: 9. The CDR3 consists of 16 residues. The CDR3 coding sequence is TGTGCCAGCTCTGACCGGGGACTAGCGGGAGTCAATGAGCAGTTCTTC. It translates to CASSDRGLAGVNEQFF.

In DNA form, the CDR3 reads TGTGCCAGCAGCCGGGCGGGTAAGGGTCTCTACGAGCAGTACTTC. Protein product: CASSRAGKGLYEQYF. The chain has TRBV5-4 and TRBJ2-7; D possibly corresponds to TRBD2 (5 bases). Germline V gene sequence: CDR1 SGHNT, CDR2 YYREEE (reference sequence). V shed 4 bases and J shed 3 bases, with 17 bases lying between them. This CDR3 spans 15 amino acids.

With regard to this clonotype: This sequence may be a read error, since a much larger clone differs from it by one base. The chain employs TRBV5-1 and TRBJ2-1; D ambiguous. The CDR3 has 11 amino acids. Germline loops: CDR1 SGHRS, CDR2 YFSETQ. The DNA of the CDR3 is TGCTCCAGCAGCTTGTCCCATGAGCAGTTCTTC. Translating it yields CSSSLSHEQFF.

V is TRBV7-2 and J is TRBJ1-2; D remains unclear. The CDR3 is 12 amino acids. The germline V gene encodes CDR1 SGHTA and CDR2 FQGNSA. The ends were cut back, 3 bases at V and 6 bases at J, with 8 bases in the middle. CDR3 nucleotide sequence: TGTGCCAGCAGCTTGGTAGCTCATGGCTACACCTTC. Amino acids: CASSLVAHGYTF.

This clonotype has ten or more counts. V is TRBV10-2 and J is TRBJ2-1; no reliable D call. V was trimmed by 5 bases and J by 8 bases, leaving 7 bases between them. This CDR3 region has 11 residues. Germline CDR1 is WSHSY and CDR2 is SAAADI. CDR3 protein: CASSPADEQFF. CDR3 DNA: TGCGCCAGCAGTCCCGCGGATGAGCAGTTCTTC.

The chain carries TRBV3-1 and TRBJ1-1; D is undetermined. Trimming stripped 0 bases from V and 3 bases from J, with 11 bases between. CDR1 and CDR2 from the germline V gene are LGHDT and YNNKEL (reference sequence). The CDR3 has 15 amino acids. This CDR3 reads CASSQEPGSHTEAFF. For the CDR3, the DNA is TGTGCCAGCAGCCAAGAACCTGGCAGCCACACTGAAGCTTTCTTT.

The chain recombines TRBV20-1 with TRBJ2-3; 7 nucleotides match TRBD2. The V and J ends lost 3 bases and 6 bases, in that order; junction bases with no gene match: 9. CDR1 and CDR2 (germline): DFQATT, SNEGSKA (reference sequence). This CDR3 contains 14 residues. CDR3 sequence: CSARGTTSGDTQYF. DNA of the CDR3: TGCAGTGCTAGGGGGACTACCTCTGGGGATACGCAGTATTTT.

The genes are TRBV20-1 and TRBJ2-3; D is unresolved. This CDR3 spans 14 amino acids. The V gene's germline CDR1 is DFQATT and CDR2 SNEGSKA (reference sequence). Trimming took off 5 bases at V and 0 bases at J, with 12 bases between the two ends. This CDR3 is CSALIPDSTDTQYF. The CDR3 region has the DNA TGCAGTGCTCTAATACCAGATAGCACAGATACGCAGTATTTT.

V gene TRBV9 combines with J gene TRBJ2-1; 16 nucleotides agree with TRBD2. The CDR3 totals 15 residues. Germline V gene lookup returns CDR1 SGDLS and CDR2 YYNGEE. V shed 3 bases, J shed 9 bases, and the junction held 3 bases outside the gene matches. The CDR3 sequence is CASSAGTSGRGEQFF. Written as DNA, the CDR3 is TGTGCCAGCAGCGCCGGGACTAGCGGGAGGGGTGAGCAGTTCTTC.

The V gene is TRBV20-1, the J gene TRBJ2-7, with D possibly being TRBD1 (5 bases). The CDR3 contains 13 residues. The ends were cut back, 6 bases at V and 0 bases at J, with 12 bases in the middle. Germline V gives CDR1 DFQATT, CDR2 SNEGSKA (reference sequence). The CDR3 DNA is TGCAGTGCAGACCGACAGAGCTCCTACGAGCAGTACTTC. Its translation: CSADRQSSYEQYF.

This clonotype was counted between two and nine times. The gene calls are TRBV5-4 and TRBJ2-7, with a possible D match to TRBD1 (5 bases). The length of the CDR3 is 13 residues. V gave up 4 bases and J gave up 5 bases, with 13 bases separating them. Germline V CDR1 and CDR2: SGHNT, YYREEE (reference sequence). Here the CDR3 reads CASSRQTAHEQYF. In DNA form, the CDR3 reads TGTGCCAGCAGCCGACAGACCGCCCACGAGCAGTACTTC.

This clonotype was seen a few times. The chain couples TRBV5-4 to TRBJ1-2, with D possibly matching TRBD1 (5 bases). Germline loops: CDR1 SGHNT, CDR2 YYREEE (reference sequence). The CDR3 runs to 16 residues. With 4 bases removed from V and 3 bases from J, the gap between germline ends came to 19 bases. CDR3 DNA: TGTGCCAGCAGCCCCCCGGGCTCAGGGTCGGACTATGGCTACACCTTC. This gives the protein CASSPPGSGSDYGYTF.